In this sample, the clone carrying this T cell receptor beta chain turned up a few times. What it binds is not known. The data originate from a study of T cells in Graves' hyperthyroidism and ophthalmopathy. Amplification of TCR beta CDR3 regions was performed using RNA transcripts as template. HTBI primers were employed in a first-round RT-PCR of the TCR CDR3. TCRdb re-derived calls from the multiplex PCR reads in MiXCR, one entry per CDR3 protein. The data hold hundreds of thousands of distinct CDR3 sequences, with 35% to 45% observed a single time. Regarding the study as a whole: Ophthalmopathy was identified by the model a median around 6.3 months ahead of onset.

CDR1 is LNHDA and CDR2 is SQIVND in the germline V gene (reference sequence). V dropped 3 bases and J dropped 2; count of bases not matched to a gene: 12. The CDR3 consists of 17 residues. Sequencing used blood. The receptor comes from a man in his late teens or twenties with Graves' hyperthyroidism. The gene calls are TRBV19 and TRBJ2-7; 8 bases agree with TRBD2. In DNA, the CDR3 is TGTGCCAGTAGTATTATCCCCCGGGCGGGAGGCACCTACGAGCAGTACTTC. Its protein product is CASSIIPRAGGTYEQYF.